The 29 T cell receptor beta chains presented below share a single source sample, sequenced in a study of blood T cell repertoires in COVID-19. The data were produced by immunoSEQ multiplex PCR, yet TCRdb's version contains in-frame clones alone and is incomplete. This table holds around 270,000 clones, about 85% found once. The sequenced material came from peripheral blood. Source of these receptors: a man aged 60 to 69 with acute or convalescent COVID-19.

The chain couples TRBV11-2 to TRBJ2-6; 7 nucleotides align to TRBD1. Germline CDR1 SGHAT, CDR2 FQNNGV. The CDR3 is 15 residues long. The V segment lost 5 bases and the J segment 14 bases; nucleotides outside the gene matches: 15. This CDR3 reads CASSPGPGQMVLLTF. The CDR3 DNA sequence: TGTGCCAGCAGCCCAGGGCCGGGACAGATGGTTCTCCTGACTTTC.

The chain recombines TRBV6-2 or TRBV6-3 with TRBJ1-5; D is ambiguous. CDR1 and CDR2 from the germline V gene are MNHEY and SVGEGT. The CDR3 has 16 amino acids. V lost 2 bases and J 7 bases, leaving 18 bases between the germline ends. Here the CDR3 DNA reads TGTGCCAGCAGTTACGAGAGGCGCTCTAGAGGGCAGCCCCAGCATTTT. This encodes CASSYERRSRGQPQHF.

A single count supports this clone. In the same sample, other DNA sequences code for this CDR3. The V gene is TRBV9, the J gene TRBJ2-7; possibly TRBD1 for D (6 bases). The germline CDR1 and CDR2 sequences are SGDLS and YYNGEE. The germline V and J ends were trimmed by 0 bases and 3 bases, with 7 bases remaining between them. The CDR3 has 13 amino acids. CDR3 nucleotide sequence: TGTGCCAGCAGCGTAGGGACAGTCTACGAGCAGTACTTC. This gives the protein CASSVGTVYEQYF.

In DNA form, the CDR3 reads TGTGCCAGCAGTTCCCCGCCGGGCGGGACTAGAGCCTACGAGCAGTACTTC. It codes for CASSSPPGGTRAYEQYF. The V and J genes are TRBV6-2 or TRBV6-3 and TRBJ2-7, with 8 bases fitting TRBD2. The CDR3 covers 17 residues. CDR1 and CDR2 from the germline V gene are MNHEY and SVGEGT. Trimming cost V 4 bases and J 2 bases; bases outside gene matches: 13.

Note on this clone: At one end, the junction sequence differs from germline, possibly due to a read error. The V call is TRBV6-2 or TRBV6-3, the J call TRBJ1-5; TRBD1 matches 7 bases. This CDR3 is 15 amino acids long. The germline CDR1 and CDR2 sequences are MNHEY and SVGEGT. For the CDR3, the DNA is TGTGCCAGCAATTACAGGGGAATCAGCAATCAGCCCCAGCATTTT. Translating it yields CASNYRGISNQPQHF.

The V and J genes are TRBV3-1 (or the pseudogene TRBV3-2) and TRBJ2-1; TRBD2 aligns across 8 bases. Trimming removed 4 bases from V and 9 bases from J; junction bases left unmatched: 17. The CDR3 has 17 amino acids. Per the germline V gene, CDR1 is LGHDT and CDR2 is YNNKEL (reference sequence). DNA of the CDR3: TGTGCCAGCAGCCCCAACCTCGGGACTAGGCCGGGGGCTGAGCAGTTCTTC. Translation gives CASSPNLGTRPGAEQFF.

This clone was observed once. V gene TRBV10-3 combines with J gene TRBJ2-5; no clear D. Germline CDR1 ENHRY, CDR2 SYGVKD. CDR3 length: 12 amino acids. Trimming shortened V by 5 bases and J by 2 bases, and 6 bases separated the two germline ends. This chain's CDR3 is CAISTDQETQYF. DNA for the CDR3: TGTGCCATCAGTACAGATCAAGAGACCCAGTACTTC.

The chain uses TRBV18 and TRBJ2-1; 11 positions match TRBD2. Germline V gene lookup returns CDR1 KGHSH and CDR2 LQKENI. J was trimmed by 5 bases and V by 4 bases; bases with no gene match: 7. There are 16 residues in the CDR3. The CDR3 is CASSRLAGGPDNEQFF. The CDR3 coding sequence is TGTGCCAGCTCACGATTAGCGGGGGGGCCGGACAATGAGCAGTTCTTC.

The J gene is TRBJ1-1, the V gene TRBV27, with D possibly matching TRBD1 (5 bases). Germline V gene sequence: CDR1 MNHEY, CDR2 SMNVEV (reference sequence). The ends were cut back, 7 bases at V and 0 bases at J, with 9 bases in the middle. CDR3 length equals 13 residues. CDR3 region: CASKGYMNTEAFF. The CDR3 DNA follows: TGTGCCAGCAAGGGGTATATGAACACTGAAGCTTTCTTT.

V is TRBV20-1 and J is TRBJ1-1; the match to TRBD1 covers 7 bases. V shed 6 bases, J shed 4 bases, and the junction held 2 bases outside the gene matches. The germline V gene has CDR1 DFQATT and CDR2 SNEGSKA (reference sequence). The CDR3 loop spans 11 amino acids. CDR3 coding DNA: TGCAGTGCCCAGGGGGGCACTGAAGCTTTCTTT. Protein product: CSAQGGTEAFF.

V and J are TRBV5-1 and TRBJ2-7; a weak D match, TRBD2 (5 bases). V gave up 4 bases and J gave up 4 bases, with 21 bases separating them. Germline CDR1 SGHRS, CDR2 YFSETQ. This CDR3 region has 16 residues. CDR3 amino acids: CASSPALGWSAYEQYF. The CDR3 nucleotides are TGCGCCAGCAGCCCCGCACTAGGGTGGTCCGCTTACGAGCAGTACTTC.

The rearrangement uses TRBV5-4 and TRBJ2-7, with TRBD1 matching 9 bases. Per the germline V gene, CDR1 is SGHNT and CDR2 is YYREEE (reference sequence). CDR3 length: 16 amino acids. V was pared by 2 bases and J by 5 bases, with 11 bases of the junction left unmatched. The CDR3 region is CASSFEEGQGNHEQYF. In DNA, the CDR3 is TGTGCCAGCAGCTTCGAGGAGGGACAGGGTAACCACGAGCAGTACTTC.

The chain is built from TRBV29-1 and TRBJ2-5; D is uncertain. The CDR3 contains 13 residues. Germline V lookup: CDR1 SQVTM, CDR2 ANQGSEA. V lost 7 bases and J 5 bases, leaving 17 bases between the germline ends. The CDR3 DNA is TGCAGCGCTCCTTTGGGCCGAGTGGAGACCCAGTACTTC. Protein: CSAPLGRVETQYF.

The gene calls are TRBV11-2 and TRBJ2-7, with 9 bases fitting TRBD2. In germline, CDR1 is SGHAT, CDR2 FQNNGV. V was pared by 5 bases and J by 0 bases, with 5 bases of the junction left unmatched. CDR3 length equals 15 residues. The CDR3: CASSPSGTYSYEQYF. DNA of the CDR3: TGTGCCAGCAGCCCTAGCGGGACTTACTCCTACGAGCAGTACTTC.

The rearrangement links TRBV7-9 to TRBJ2-3; D not resolved. In germline, CDR1 is SEHNR, CDR2 FQNEAQ (reference sequence). The CDR3 spans 13 residues. Trimming stripped 1 base from V and 5 bases from J, with 7 bases between. This CDR3 is CASSLDTGDTQYF. The CDR3 region has the DNA TGTGCCAGCAGCTTAGATACGGGAGATACGCAGTATTTT.

The V call is TRBV12-5, the J call TRBJ1-1; 9 bases line up with TRBD1. The CDR3 has 12 amino acids. J lost 9 bases, V lost 5 bases, and 4 bases had no gene match. Germline values: CDR1 LGHNT, CDR2 FRNRAP. CDR3 coding DNA: TGTGCTAGTGGTACGGGACAGGGCCAAGCTTTCTTT. Translating gives CASGTGQGQAFF.

The chain recombines TRBV24-1 with TRBJ1-5; 7 nucleotides agree with TRBD1. Germline loops: CDR1 KGHDR, CDR2 SFDVKD. The CDR3 contains 14 residues. The trim removed 7 bases at V and 7 bases at J, leaving 9 bases unmatched. CDR3 bases: TGTGCCACCAGAGGGCCAGGGGGTCGGCAGCCCCAGCATTTT. Its protein is CATRGPGGRQPQHF.

V and J are TRBV9 and TRBJ2-2, with TRBD2 matching 7 bases. In germline, CDR1 is SGDLS, CDR2 YYNGEE. The CDR3 loop spans 13 amino acids. The ends lost 1 base at V and 9 bases at J; junction bases unmatched: 3. The DNA for the CDR3 is TGTGCCAGCAGCGTAACGGGGGGTAGGGAGCTGTTTTTT. Protein: CASSVTGGRELFF.

The chain links TRBV7-2 to TRBJ2-2; D perhaps matches TRBD1 (6 bases). This CDR3 is 16 amino acids long. Germline values: CDR1 SGHTA, CDR2 FQGNSA. V lost 4 bases to trimming and J lost 7 bases, with 19 bases between them. The CDR3 loop is CASSWDTTLFDGELFF. The CDR3 coding sequence is TGTGCCAGCAGCTGGGACACGACCTTGTTCGACGGGGAGCTGTTTTTT. The full variable domain, with the rest looked up from reference TRBV7-2 and TRBJ2-2, is GAGVSQSPSNKVTEKGKDVELRCDPISGHTALYWYRQSLGQGLEFLIYFQGNSAPDKSGLPSDRFSAERTGGSVSTLTIQRTQQEDSAVYLCASSWDTTLFDGELFFGEGSRLTVL.

This chain joins TRBV9 and TRBJ2-2; D uncertain. Germline V gene lookup returns CDR1 SGDLS and CDR2 YYNGEE. Deletions cut 0 bases from V and 6 bases from J, with 6 bases between. The CDR3 is made up of 13 amino acids. Here the CDR3 DNA reads TGTGCCAGCAGCGTAGGAGGTTCCGGGGAGCTGTTTTTT. Translating it yields CASSVGGSGELFF.

The chain joins TRBV24-1 to TRBJ1-5; D unresolved. CDR1 KGHDR and CDR2 SFDVKD come from the germline V gene. The CDR3 runs 16 residues. The V end lost 2 bases, the J end lost 0 bases, and 10 bases lay between the germline ends. Here the CDR3 DNA reads TGTGCCACCAGTGATTCTCGCCACATTAGCAATCAGCCCCAGCATTTT. Protein sequence: CATSDSRHISNQPQHF.

This chain uses TRBV7-2 with TRBJ2-7, with 9 bases that match TRBD2. The length of the CDR3 is 18 residues. J was trimmed by 2 bases and V by 5 bases; bases with no gene match: 16. The germline V gene encodes CDR1 SGHTA and CDR2 FQGNSA. CDR3 nucleotides: TGTGCCAGCAGCCCGGGACAGATTCTAGCGGGACTTACCTACGAGCAGTACTTC. This translates into CASSPGQILAGLTYEQYF.

The rearrangement links TRBV20-1 to TRBJ2-1, with D maybe TRBD2 (6 bases). The CDR3 spans 11 residues. Per the germline V gene, CDR1 is DFQATT and CDR2 is SNEGSKA (reference sequence). V lost 1 base and J lost 8, with 6 bases in between. In nucleotides, the CDR3 is TGCAGTGCTAGAGGCGGGGATGAGCAGTTCTTC. This gives the protein CSARGGDEQFF.

The chain carries TRBV6-2 or TRBV6-3 and TRBJ1-4, with 7 bases matching TRBD1. The CDR3 loop spans 16 amino acids. After removal of 2 bases from V and 7 bases from J, the junction contained 10 bases not matched to a gene. Germline V gene lookup returns CDR1 MNHEY and CDR2 SVGEGT. The CDR3 loop reads CASSYPTDRVGEKLFF. The CDR3 DNA reads as TGTGCCAGCAGTTACCCGACCGACAGGGTTGGTGAAAAACTGTTTTTT.

The rearrangement uses TRBV30 and TRBJ1-5; D gene unclear. CDR1 is GTSNPN and CDR2 is SVGIG in the germline V gene (reference sequence). This CDR3 has 14 residues. V lost 2 bases and J 3 bases, leaving 11 bases between the germline ends. In DNA form, the CDR3 reads TGTGCCTGGAGTAGCGGACTCAACAATCAGCCCCAGCATTTT. Amino acids: CAWSSGLNNQPQHF.

The chain joins TRBV25-1 to TRBJ2-3; 11 positions agree with TRBD2. Germline-derived CDR1 and CDR2 are MGHDK and SYGVNS. CDR3 length equals 18 residues. After removal of 0 bases from V and 4 bases from J, the junction contained 9 bases not matched to a gene. The CDR3: CASSEYRLAGGMADTQYF. The DNA of the CDR3 is TGTGCCAGCAGTGAATATCGGCTAGCGGGAGGAATGGCAGATACGCAGTATTTT.

This chain links TRBV23-1 with TRBJ2-5, with 8 bases lining up with TRBD2. TRBV23-1 is noted as an ORF with a role that remains uncertain. The CDR3 consists of 18 residues. Trimming removed 2 bases from V and 5 bases from J; junction bases left unmatched: 16. Here the CDR3 DNA reads TGCGCCAGCAGTCAAAAGTCGAGCGGGAGTCTTTTTGGGGAGACCCAGTACTTC. Translated: CASSQKSSGSLFGETQYF.

The gene calls are TRBV9 and TRBJ2-2; 14 positions match TRBD2. V was pared by 6 bases and J by 4 bases, with 11 bases of the junction left unmatched. This CDR3 contains 18 residues. Looked up from germline, CDR1 is SGDLS and CDR2 is YYNGEE. In nucleotides, the CDR3 is TGTGCCAGCACGAGTCAGACTAGCGGGAGGGCAGGCACCGGGGAGCTGTTTTTT. This sequence encodes CASTSQTSGRAGTGELFF.

This chain links TRBV18 with TRBJ1-5; 7 bases are a match to TRBD1. Germline trimming cut 6 bases from V and 4 bases from J; bases unmatched to any gene: 3. The CDR3 length is 13 residues. The germline CDR1 and CDR2 sequences are KGHSH and LQKENI. CDR3 bases: TGTGCCAGCTCTGAGACAGGGAATCAGCCCCAGCATTTT. Encoded protein: CASSETGNQPQHF.